The rows below give T cell receptor beta chains drawn from one sample of a study of PD-1 blockade in classical Hodgkin lymphoma. Assay: immunoSEQ multiplex PCR; the TCRdb copy retains only in-frame clones and omits some. The repertoire consists of some 96,000 clones, with roughly 92% occurring once and the leading ten covering roughly 2.8%. Source: peripheral blood mononuclear cells (PBMCs), taken at baseline. All receptors come from a human donor with classical Hodgkin lymphoma. Each CDR3 is given without its conserved first and last residue. D genes are given only for firm matches.

TRBV15	-	ATSRKLRTQRGTEAF
TRBV9	TRBD1	ASSVEGQGVYGYT
TRBV28	-	ASSSPTESYGYT
TRBV10-1	-	ASSFGQNTEAF
TRBV18	-	ASSPSIGEQY
TRBV18	TRBD2	ASSPSSGRSGESYNEQF
TRBV6-1	-	ASSPSSRGSAF
TRBV7-2	TRBD1	ASSWTGVNTEAF
TRBV10-3	TRBD2	AIRPSGRAHGELF
TRBV6-5	-	ASTGQGAKNIQY
TRBV5-5	-	ASSPSTSGKLYEQY
TRBV13	-	ASSWMDNAYEQY
TRBV5-1	-	ASSLPPYEQY
TRBV28	-	ASSFTNEAF
TRBV28	TRBD2	ASNPALMREGAKNIQY
TRBV30	TRBD2	ACSATSGSSYEQY
TRBV6-6	-	ASSYVAGNEKLF